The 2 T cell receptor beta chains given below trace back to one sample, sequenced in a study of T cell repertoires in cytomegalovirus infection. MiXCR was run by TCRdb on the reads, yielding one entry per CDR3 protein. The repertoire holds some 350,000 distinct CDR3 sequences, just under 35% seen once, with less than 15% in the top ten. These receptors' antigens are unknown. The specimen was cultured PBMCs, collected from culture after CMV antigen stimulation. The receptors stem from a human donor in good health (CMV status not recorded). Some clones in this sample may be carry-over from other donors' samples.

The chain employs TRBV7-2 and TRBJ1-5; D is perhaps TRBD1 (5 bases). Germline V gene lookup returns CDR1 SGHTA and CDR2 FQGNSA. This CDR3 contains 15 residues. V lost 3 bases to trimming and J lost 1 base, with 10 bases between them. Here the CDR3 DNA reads TGTGCCAGCAGCTTGACAGACCTAAGCAATCAGCCCCAGCATTTT. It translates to CASSLTDLSNQPQHF.

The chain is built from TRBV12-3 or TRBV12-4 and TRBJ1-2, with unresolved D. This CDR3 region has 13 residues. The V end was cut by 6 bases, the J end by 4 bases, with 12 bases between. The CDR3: CASSMTEIYGYTF. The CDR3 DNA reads TGTGCCAGCAGCATGACTGAAATCTATGGCTACACCTTC.